The 26 T cell receptor beta chains presented below share a single source sample, sequenced in a study of CD8+ T cells in alopecia areata. cDNA reverse transcribed from extracted RNA served as the sequencing template. Sequenced by immunoSEQ multiplex PCR; TCRdb stores in-frame clones only, minus some. The sample carries nearly 110,000 clones, less than 90% recorded once. Treatment in this sample: oral pan-JAK inhibitor, 5-10 mg twice daily. Sequencing was performed on CD8+ T cells sorted from blood, taken at week 24, from a patient treated with tofacitinib. Receptors were obtained from a human donor with alopecia areata.

The V gene is TRBV19, the J gene TRBJ1-2; the match to TRBD1 covers 8 bases. V trimming: 5 bases; J trimming: 0 bases; junction bases outside the gene matches: 2. Germline-derived CDR1 and CDR2 are LNHDA and SQIVND (reference sequence). The CDR3 is made up of 14 amino acids. CDR3 nucleotides: TGTGCCAGTAGTGTGACAGGGGCTAACTATGGCTACACCTTC. Translated, it gives CASSVTGANYGYTF. The complete variable domain, with remaining parts taken from reference TRBV19 and TRBJ1-2, reads DGGITQSPKYLFRKEGQNVTLSCEQNLNHDAMYWYRQDPGQGLRLIYYSQIVNDFQKGDIAEGYSVSREKKESFPLTVTSAQKNPTAFYLCASSVTGANYGYTFGSGTRLTVV.

The chain links TRBV7-9 to TRBJ2-5; D might be TRBD1 (6 bases). From germline, CDR1 is SEHNR and CDR2 FQNEAQ (reference sequence). Trimming shortened V by 5 bases and J by 5 bases, and 24 bases separated the two germline ends. The CDR3 is 17 residues long. CDR3 sequence: CASSPPGVGATAETQYF. CDR3 DNA sequence: TGTGCCAGCAGCCCTCCAGGAGTGGGGGCCACGGCGGAGACCCAGTACTTC.

This chain connects TRBV7-9 to TRBJ2-7; TRBD1 might be the D (6 bases). The ends were cut back, 4 bases at V and 2 bases at J, with 15 bases in the middle. The CDR3 has 15 residues. Per germline, CDR1 SEHNR and CDR2 FQNEAQ (reference sequence). The CDR3 DNA sequence: TGTGCCAGCAGCTCCAGTTGGGGGCCTACCTACGAGCAGTACTTC. Its protein product is CASSSSWGPTYEQYF. Filled out from reference TRBV7-9 and TRBJ2-7, the complete variable domain reads DTGVSQNPRHKITKRGQNVTFRCDPISEHNRLYWYRQTLGQGPEFLTYFQNEAQLEKSRLLSDRFSAERPKGSFSTLEIQRTEQGDSAMYLCASSSSWGPTYEQYFGPGTRLTVT.

This sequence joins TRBV6-5 and TRBJ2-7; 10 positions match TRBD1. The CDR3 length is 14 residues. The germline V gene encodes CDR1 MNHEY and CDR2 SVGAGI. Unmatched junction bases numbered 3, after V lost 6 bases and J lost 1 base. The DNA of the CDR3 is TGTGCCAGCAGAGGGACAGGGGAATCCTACGAGCAGTACTTC. Translated, it gives CASRGTGESYEQYF.

This chain links TRBV10-2 with TRBJ1-1; D possibly corresponds to TRBD1 (5 bases). The germline gives CDR1 WSHSY, CDR2 SAAADI. This CDR3 has 16 amino acids. V was shortened by 4 bases and J by 0 bases, with 15 bases between the two germline ends. CDR3 DNA sequence: TGCGCCAGCAGTGCCCTGACAGAGGTCATGAACACTGAAGCTTTCTTT. Its protein is CASSALTEVMNTEAFF.

This chain uses TRBV6-5 with TRBJ2-1; a possible D gene is TRBD2 (7 bases). Germline V CDR1 and CDR2: MNHEY, SVGAGI. V dropped 0 bases and J dropped 2 bases, with 11 bases sitting between them. This CDR3 comprises 16 residues. DNA for the CDR3: TGTGCCAGCAGTTACTCGGGGCGGGGGCCCTACAATGAGCAGTTCTTC. This encodes CASSYSGRGPYNEQFF.

This sequence joins TRBV5-6 and TRBJ2-1, with 11 bases aligning to TRBD2. Trimming at V came to 2 bases and at J to 4 bases, leaving 2 bases not matched to a gene. The CDR3 is 15 residues long. The germline gives CDR1 SGHDT, CDR2 YYEEEE. CDR3 DNA sequence: TGTGCCAGCAGCTTTCGGACTAGCGGGTACAATGAGCAGTTCTTC. Amino acids: CASSFRTSGYNEQFF. Drawing the rest from reference TRBV5-6 and TRBJ2-1, the complete variable domain is DAGVTQSPTHLIKTRGQQVTLRCSPKSGHDTVSWYQQALGQGPQFIFQYYEEEERQRGNFPDRFSGHQFPNYSSELNVNALLLGDSALYLCASSFRTSGYNEQFFGPGTRLTVL.

In its sample, this clone was seen once. The rearrangement links TRBV6-5 to TRBJ2-5; D gene uncertain. Germline V gene lookup returns CDR1 MNHEY and CDR2 SVGAGI. Trimming removed 2 bases from V and 2 bases from J, with 9 bases in between. CDR3 length: 14 amino acids. The CDR3 DNA follows: TGTGCCAGCAGTTACAACCTGTTACAAGAGACCCAGTACTTC. Encoded protein: CASSYNLLQETQYF.

The rearrangement joins TRBV6-5 to TRBJ1-3; 8 nucleotides match TRBD1. This CDR3 is built from 15 residues. The germline CDR1 and CDR2 sequences are MNHEY and SVGAGI. The junction had 7 bases not matched to a gene; V was cut back by 6 bases and J by 3 bases. CDR3 sequence: CASSQTGADGNTIYF. CDR3 nucleotide sequence: TGTGCCAGCAGCCAGACAGGGGCCGATGGAAACACCATATATTTT.

In DNA, the CDR3 is TGTGCCAGCAGTAACGGGGGGTCCAATGAGCAGTTCTTC. This sequence encodes CASSNGGSNEQFF. The chain is built from TRBV6-5 and TRBJ2-1, with 7 bases lining up with TRBD2. Trimming took 5 bases from V and 6 from J; bases not matched to a gene: 4. This CDR3 contains 13 residues. In germline, CDR1 is MNHEY, CDR2 SVGAGI.

Worth noting for this clone: One junction end disagrees with the germline gene, perhaps due to a read error. This sequence joins TRBV7-7 and TRBJ2-1, with 10 bases that match TRBD2. CDR3 length equals 16 residues. In germline, CDR1 is SSHAT, CDR2 FNYEAQ (reference sequence). CDR3: CASSLGRAGGPNEQFF. The CDR3 DNA sequence: TGTGCTAGCAGCTTAGGGAGAGCGGGGGGGCCTAATGAGCAGTTCTTC.

The chain joins TRBV25-1 to TRBJ1-2; D might be TRBD1 (5 bases). The CDR3 is 14 amino acids. From germline, CDR1 is MGHDK and CDR2 SYGVNS. The V gene lost 5 bases and the J gene lost 6 bases, with 16 bases spanning the gap. CDR3 nucleotide sequence: TGTGCCAGCAGTAACGCAGGGCTACTCGATGGCTACACCTTC. Translating it yields CASSNAGLLDGYTF.

The V call is TRBV4-1, the J call TRBJ2-1, with 7 bases fitting TRBD1. CDR3 length: 18 residues. Germline-derived CDR1 and CDR2 are MGHRA and YSYEKL. Trimming removed 4 bases from V and 7 bases from J; junction bases left unmatched: 19. The CDR3 region is CASSLRDSYTDLRNEQFF. The CDR3 DNA sequence: TGCGCCAGCAGCCTCCGGGACAGTTATACCGACTTGAGGAATGAGCAGTTCTTC.

The chain recombines TRBV27 with TRBJ2-3; D is possibly TRBD1 (6 bases). V dropped 6 bases and J dropped 4 bases, with 14 bases sitting between them. The germline gives CDR1 MNHEY, CDR2 SMNVEV (reference sequence). The CDR3 has 14 residues. In DNA form, the CDR3 reads TGTGCCAGCAGAAAAAGGGACAACCCAGATACGCAGTATTTT. Protein sequence: CASRKRDNPDTQYF.

This chain uses TRBV13 with TRBJ2-1, with TRBD1 matching 7 bases. Trimming at V came to 6 bases and at J to 12 bases, leaving 5 bases not matched to a gene. This CDR3 is 11 amino acids long. Germline CDR1 and CDR2: PRHDT and FYEKMQ (reference sequence). CDR3 protein: CASSFRQGQFF. CDR3 DNA sequence: TGTGCCAGCAGTTTTCGACAGGGGCAGTTCTTC. Together with reference TRBV13 and TRBJ2-1, the CDR3 gives the full variable domain: AAGVIQSPRHLIKEKRETATLKCYPIPRHDTVYWYQQGPGQDPQFLISFYEKMQSDKGSIPDRFSAQQFSDYHSELNMSSLELGDSALYFCASSFRQGQFFGPGTRLTVL.

This chain links TRBV27 with TRBJ2-2; D uncertain. Trimming cost V 10 bases and J 6 bases, with 9 bases left between them. Germline CDR1 and CDR2: MNHEY and SMNVEV (reference sequence). The CDR3 runs 11 residues. The CDR3 sequence: CATEVAGELFF. The CDR3 DNA is TGTGCCACCGAGGTGGCCGGGGAGCTGTTTTTT.

The chain combines TRBV6-5 with TRBJ1-1, with D possibly being TRBD1 (6 bases). The CDR3 extends over 14 amino acids. V dropped 6 bases and J dropped 1 base, with 12 bases sitting between them. Looked up from germline, CDR1 is MNHEY and CDR2 is SVGAGI. Here the CDR3 DNA reads TGTGCCAGCAGACTACAGGGTGGGAACACTGAAGCTTTCTTT. Protein sequence: CASRLQGGNTEAFF.

As for this clone: Other DNA sequences of this sample code for an identical CDR3. The chain employs TRBV9 and TRBJ2-2, with 7 bases aligning to TRBD2. V gave up 0 bases and J gave up 5 bases; unmatched junction bases: 1. Germline V gene sequence: CDR1 SGDLS, CDR2 YYNGEE. The length of the CDR3 is 14 residues. CDR3 sequence reads: CASSVGGGTGELFF. CDR3 nucleotides: TGTGCCAGCAGCGTAGGGGGAGGGACCGGGGAGCTGTTTTTT.

A few counts support this clone. This chain connects TRBV4-1 to TRBJ2-6, with D hard to call. CDR1 and CDR2 from the germline V gene are MGHRA and YSYEKL. Trimming took 0 bases from V and 2 from J, leaving 2 bases between them. The CDR3 spans 14 residues. The CDR3 here is CASSQDPGANVLTF. The DNA for the CDR3 is TGCGCCAGCAGCCAAGATCCTGGGGCCAACGTCCTGACTTTC.

A word on this clone: The same CDR3 arises from other DNA sequences in this sample as well. The V and J genes are TRBV7-9 and TRBJ2-7, with D tentatively TRBD1 (6 bases). The germline V gene has CDR1 SEHNR and CDR2 FQNEAQ (reference sequence). This CDR3 has 13 residues. V lost 1 base and J lost 2, with 6 bases in between. The CDR3 coding sequence is TGTGCCAGCAGCTTAGGGACAGCCTACGAGCAGTACTTC. It yields the protein CASSLGTAYEQYF.

The CDR3 loop is CASSLDFRGGPEAFF. The CDR3 region has the DNA TGTGCCAGCAGCTTAGATTTCAGGGGAGGCCCTGAAGCTTTCTTT. The gene calls are TRBV7-2 and TRBJ1-1, with D perhaps TRBD1 (6 bases). Germline loops: CDR1 SGHTA, CDR2 FQGNSA. The V gene lost 1 base and the J gene lost 6 bases, with 15 bases spanning the gap. This CDR3 comprises 15 residues.

The CDR3 DNA is TGCGCCAGCAGCCAAGCCCCTAGCGGGGGAGGAACTGAAGAGCAGTATTTT. It encodes CASSQAPSGGGTEEQYF. The chain couples TRBV4-3 to TRBJ2-3, with 10 bases lining up with TRBD2. The ends lost 1 base at V and 11 bases at J; junction bases unmatched: 15. Germline CDR1 is LGHNA and CDR2 is YSLEER. CDR3 length: 17 amino acids.

The chain joins TRBV30 to TRBJ2-7, with TRBD1 matching over 8 bases. This CDR3 is built from 14 residues. V shed 5 bases and J 3 bases; nucleotides not matched to a gene: 9. Per germline, CDR1 GTSNPN and CDR2 SVGIG (reference sequence). The CDR3 is CAWGAGTGHYEQYF. As DNA, the CDR3 is TGTGCCTGGGGGGCCGGGACAGGACACTACGAGCAGTACTTC.

This chain links TRBV2 with TRBJ1-2; possibly TRBD1 for D (5 bases). V was shortened by 7 bases and J by 2 bases, with 17 bases between the two germline ends. In germline, CDR1 is SNHLY, CDR2 FYNNEI. The CDR3 has 15 residues. Written as DNA, the CDR3 is TGTGCCAGCATCGGCAGGGCCGTTACAAACTATGGCTACACCTTC. The encoded protein is CASIGRAVTNYGYTF. The whole variable domain, filled in from reference TRBV2 and TRBJ1-2, reads EPEVTQTPSHQVTQMGQEVILRCVPISNHLYFYWYRQILGQKVEFLVSFYNNEISEKSEIFDDQFSVERPDGSNFTLKIRSTKLEDSAMYFCASIGRAVTNYGYTFGSGTRLTVV.

The V and J genes are TRBV11-2 and TRBJ2-3; 8 nucleotides match TRBD2. From germline, CDR1 is SGHAT and CDR2 FQNNGV. J lost 6 bases, V lost 4 bases, and 9 bases had no gene match. The CDR3 has 15 amino acids. The CDR3 reads CASSSLSGGGDTQYF. Written as DNA, the CDR3 is TGTGCCAGCAGCTCCTTAAGCGGGGGAGGGGATACGCAGTATTTT.

The chain joins TRBV4-1 to TRBJ2-7, with D tentatively TRBD1 (5 bases). CDR3 length equals 14 residues. Trimming removed 0 bases at V and 2 bases at J, with 8 bases between. The germline V gene has CDR1 MGHRA and CDR2 YSYEKL. The CDR3 loop is CASSQEKGAYEQYF. CDR3 sequence (DNA): TGCGCCAGCAGCCAAGAAAAAGGGGCCTACGAGCAGTACTTC.